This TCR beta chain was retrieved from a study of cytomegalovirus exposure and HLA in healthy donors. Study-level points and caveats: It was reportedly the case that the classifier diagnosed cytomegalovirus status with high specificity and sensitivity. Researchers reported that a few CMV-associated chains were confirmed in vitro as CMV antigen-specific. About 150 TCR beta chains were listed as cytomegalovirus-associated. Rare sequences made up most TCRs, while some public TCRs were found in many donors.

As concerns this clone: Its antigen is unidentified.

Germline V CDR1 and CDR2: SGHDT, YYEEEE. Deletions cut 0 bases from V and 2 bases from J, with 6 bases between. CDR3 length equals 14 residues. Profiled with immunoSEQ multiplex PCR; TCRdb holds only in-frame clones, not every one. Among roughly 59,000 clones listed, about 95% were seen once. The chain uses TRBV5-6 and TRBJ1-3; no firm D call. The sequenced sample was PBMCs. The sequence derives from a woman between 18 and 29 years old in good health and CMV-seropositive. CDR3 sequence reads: CASSLDGTGNTIYF. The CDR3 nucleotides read TGTGCCAGCAGCTTGGACGGTACTGGAAACACCATATATTTT.